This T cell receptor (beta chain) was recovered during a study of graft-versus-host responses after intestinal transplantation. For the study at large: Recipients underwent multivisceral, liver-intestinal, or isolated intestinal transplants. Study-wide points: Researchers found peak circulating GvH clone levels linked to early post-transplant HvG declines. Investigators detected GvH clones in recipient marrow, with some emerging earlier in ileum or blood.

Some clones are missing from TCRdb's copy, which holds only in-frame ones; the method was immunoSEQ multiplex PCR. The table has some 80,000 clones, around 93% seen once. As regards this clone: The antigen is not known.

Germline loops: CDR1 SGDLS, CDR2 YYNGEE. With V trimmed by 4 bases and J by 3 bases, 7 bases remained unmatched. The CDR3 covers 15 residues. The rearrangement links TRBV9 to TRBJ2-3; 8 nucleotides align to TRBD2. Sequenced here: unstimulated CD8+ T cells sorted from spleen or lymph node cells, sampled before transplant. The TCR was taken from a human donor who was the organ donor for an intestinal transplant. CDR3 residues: CASSWAGGETDTQYF. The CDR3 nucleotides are TGTGCCAGCAGCTGGGCGGGGGGCGAGACAGATACGCAGTATTTT.